This T cell receptor (beta chain) was obtained from a study of T cell repertoires in cytomegalovirus infection. Study-level background: Newly reported HLA-C-restricted and thoroughly characterized HLA-B-restricted CMV epitopes were employed. CMV infection plus the matching HLA type was flagged by public TCR beta signatures.

This clonotype appeared many times. Antigen specificity is unknown. Germline CDR1 reads SGHVS; CDR2 reads FNYEAQ. The CDR3 extends over 14 amino acids. Trimming removed 4 bases at V and 2 bases at J, with 9 bases between. Each CDR3 protein is one row after TCRdb ran MiXCR on the reads. The sample has approximately 990,000 distinct CDR3 sequences, 25% to 40% seen once. General observations from the study: Ex vivo, HLA-C-restricted CMV-specific TCR beta clonotypes prevailed over the rest of the response.

The rearrangement links TRBV7-6 to TRBJ1-5; no reliable D call. The sequenced sample was cultured CD8+ T cells from PBMCs, obtained from culture after CMV antigen stimulation. The TCR comes from a human donor in good health (CMV status not recorded). Some clones in this sample may be carry-over from other donors' samples. CDR3 sequence: CASSSGKGNQPQHF. In DNA, the CDR3 is TGTGCCAGCAGCTCTGGGAAGGGCAATCAGCCCCAGCATTTT.